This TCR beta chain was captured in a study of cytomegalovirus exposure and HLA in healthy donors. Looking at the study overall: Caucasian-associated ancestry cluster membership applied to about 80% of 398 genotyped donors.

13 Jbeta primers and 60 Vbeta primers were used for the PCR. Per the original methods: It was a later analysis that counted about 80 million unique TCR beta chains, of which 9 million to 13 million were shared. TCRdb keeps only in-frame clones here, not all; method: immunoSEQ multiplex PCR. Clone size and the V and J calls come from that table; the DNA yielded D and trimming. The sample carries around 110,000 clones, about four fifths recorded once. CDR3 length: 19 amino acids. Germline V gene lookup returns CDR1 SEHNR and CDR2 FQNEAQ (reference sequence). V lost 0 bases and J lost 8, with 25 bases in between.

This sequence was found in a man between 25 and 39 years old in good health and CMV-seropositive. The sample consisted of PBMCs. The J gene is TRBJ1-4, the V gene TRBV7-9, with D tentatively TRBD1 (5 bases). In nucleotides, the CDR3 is TGTGCCAGCAGCTTAGCGCATACAGGAAGACTCCACCGCCCCGAAAAACTGTTTTTT. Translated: CASSLAHTGRLHRPEKLFF.